This entry features one T cell receptor (beta chain) sequence. The antigen is not known. Genes and germline come from the mouse. The CDR3 end lies 4 residues beyond the end of the read and is filled in from the germline J gene. A panel of CD4, CD8alpha, NKG2D, NKG2ACE and other markers served to sort pooled cutaneous lymph node cells. Germline CDR1 and CDR2: LGHNA and YNLKQL (reference sequence). The CDR3 runs 16 residues. These data originate in a study of CD8+ T cells in alopecia areata. At the level of the study: Grafts of skin from C3H/HeJ donors aged roughly 6-12 months with spontaneous alopecia went to female C3H/HeJ mice aged roughly 7-10 weeks. Study-level points and caveats: Patients displayed less clarity in TCR sharing than mice, a finding possibly related to HLA. Especially in alopecia totalis/universalis, lesional scalp showed greater clonality than normal scalp did. Scalp samples also yield sequences of resident alphabeta T cells from normal skin.

It was cDNA, reverse transcribed from extracted RNA, that served as the sequencing template. The data were produced by immunoSEQ multiplex PCR, yet TCRdb's version contains in-frame clones alone and is incomplete. Reported are roughly 260,000 clones, none seen only once; the ten largest carry about 1.1%. The V call is TRBV5, the J call TRBJ2-4, with TRBD2 identical over 11 bases. The clonotype originates from a C3H/HeJ mouse with alopecia areata. The strain is characterized by the MHC haplotype H2-k. The specimen sequenced was CD4+ T cells sorted from a lymph node. The CDR3 DNA, read in part, is TGTGCCAGCAGCCAACCTCCGGGACTGGGGGAAAAC. Translating it yields CASSQPPGLGEN. The whole CDR3 is CASSQPPGLGENTLYF.